Listed below are T cell receptor beta chains from one sample, sequenced in a study of metastatic and nonmetastatic thyroid tumors. TCRdb used MiXCR to call clones anew from the PCR reads. The sample carries 25,000 to 30,000 clones, roughly 17% recorded once. Input material: blood. Receptor source: a male donor with papillary thyroid cancer or a benign thyroid nodule (not recorded which). Some clones in this sample may be carry-over from other donors' samples. Both conserved end residues are part of each CDR3. Each record gives: J gene, V gene, CDR3 protein.

J gene: TRBJ2-7
V gene: TRBV7-3
CDR3 protein: CASSLTGRGLYEQYF

J gene: TRBJ2-3
V gene: TRBV20-1
CDR3 protein: CSAREVQNTDTQYF

J gene: TRBJ1-5
V gene: TRBV24-1
CDR3 protein: CATSDLDRGNQPQHF

J gene: TRBJ1-2
V gene: TRBV30
CDR3 protein: CAWSPYRGTGGYTF

J gene: TRBJ2-7
V gene: TRBV6-1
CDR3 protein: CASIGIGPLGYF

J gene: TRBJ2-2
V gene: TRBV24-1
CDR3 protein: CATSDLRFAGTGELFF

J gene: TRBJ1-6
V gene: TRBV15
CDR3 protein: CATSRVLNSPLHF

J gene: TRBJ2-5
V gene: TRBV4-1
CDR3 protein: CASSPRLAGDVETQYF

J gene: TRBJ2-5
V gene: TRBV20-1
CDR3 protein: CSARGLAGHPETQYF

J gene: TRBJ1-2
V gene: TRBV27
CDR3 protein: CASSPPGQRGYSYTF

J gene: TRBJ2-2
V gene: TRBV19
CDR3 protein: CASSMVGHTGELFF